These 19 T cell receptor beta chains came from one sample sequenced in a study of cytomegalovirus exposure and HLA in healthy donors. The PCR used 60 Vbeta and 13 Jbeta primers. Sequencing was performed with immunoSEQ multiplex PCR; in TCRdb, only in-frame clones are kept and a portion is missing. The sample shows some 160,000 clones, 84% of them seen only once. The source material was PBMCs. The receptors were sampled from a boy younger than 10 in good health and CMV-seronegative.

This clone was detected once. The chain is built from TRBV7-9 and TRBJ1-2; no clear D. The V gene's germline CDR1 is SEHNR and CDR2 FQNEAQ (reference sequence). The CDR3 loop spans 12 amino acids. The V and J ends lost 5 bases and 8 bases respectively, with 12 bases between them. The CDR3 DNA is TGTGCCAGCAGCCCCCAGGCACCGGGCTACACCTTC. Its translation: CASSPQAPGYTF. Drawing the rest from reference TRBV7-9 and TRBJ1-2, the complete variable domain is DTGVSQNPRHKITKRGQNVTFRCDPISEHNRLYWYRQTLGQGPEFLTYFQNEAQLEKSRLLSDRFSAERPKGSFSTLEIQRTEQGDSAMYLCASSPQAPGYTFGSGTRLTVV.

This chain links TRBV2 with TRBJ2-5, with 7 nucleotides matching TRBD1. The J segment lost 3 bases and the V segment lost 5 bases, leaving 3 bases of the junction unmatched. CDR3 length: 13 residues. Germline assignment: CDR1 SNHLY and CDR2 FYNNEI. The CDR3: CASSRDREETQYF. CDR3 nucleotide sequence: TGTGCCAGCAGTCGTGACAGGGAAGAGACCCAGTACTTC.

This chain links TRBV5-1 with TRBJ1-1; 9 nucleotides line up with TRBD1. The V gene's germline CDR1 is SGHRS and CDR2 YFSETQ. The junction had 7 bases not matched to a gene; V was cut back by 0 bases and J by 4 bases. This CDR3 region has 16 residues. DNA of the CDR3: TGCGCCAGCAGCTTGGGAACCGGGACAGGGTCCACTGAAGCTTTCTTT. Residues: CASSLGTGTGSTEAFF.

This clone is a singleton in its sample. This chain links TRBV20-1 with TRBJ2-1, with a weak D call TRBD2 (6 bases). Trimming took off 4 bases at V and 7 bases at J, with 8 bases between the two ends. This CDR3 has 11 residues. Germline V gene data show CDR1 as DFQATT and CDR2 as SNEGSKA (reference sequence). The CDR3 sequence is CSAISGNEQFF. The CDR3 nucleotides are TGCAGTGCTATTAGCGGAAATGAGCAGTTCTTC.

The V call is TRBV5-4, the J call TRBJ2-3; perhaps TRBD1 as D (6 bases). V gave up 10 bases and J gave up 0 bases, with 12 bases separating them. Germline V CDR1 and CDR2: SGHNT, YYREEE (reference sequence). The CDR3 runs 13 residues. DNA of the CDR3: TGTGCCGGGCAGGGGCCTAGCACAGATACGCAGTATTTT. It translates to CAGQGPSTDTQYF. Filled out from reference TRBV5-4 and TRBJ2-3, the complete variable domain reads ETGVTQSPTHLIKTRGQQVTLRCSSQSGHNTVSWYQQALGQGPQFIFQYYREEENGRGNFPPRFSGLQFPNYSSELNVNALELDDSALYLCAGQGPSTDTQYFGPGTRLTVL.

V and J are TRBV5-1 and TRBJ1-2; 10 nucleotides match TRBD1. CDR3 size: 15 residues. The J segment lost 1 base and the V segment lost 4 bases, leaving 4 bases of the junction unmatched. From germline, CDR1 is SGHRS and CDR2 YFSETQ. The CDR3 coding sequence is TGCGCCAGCAGCCCGAGGACAGGGGGTAACTATGGCTACACCTTC. Protein: CASSPRTGGNYGYTF.

The CDR3: CASGTGLVNTEAFF. The CDR3, as DNA: TGTGCCTCCGGGACAGGGCTAGTGAACACTGAAGCTTTCTTT. The chain employs TRBV9 and TRBJ1-1, with 9 bases matching TRBD1. Germline V gene lookup returns CDR1 SGDLS and CDR2 YYNGEE. The CDR3 totals 14 residues. V trimming: 10 bases; J trimming: 0 bases; junction bases outside the gene matches: 7.

The CDR3 DNA sequence: TGTGCCAGCAGTGATCCTGGACAGCAGCCCCAGCATTTT. Protein sequence: CASSDPGQQPQHF. This chain connects TRBV2 to TRBJ1-5, with D perhaps matching TRBD1 (6 bases). V lost 3 bases and J lost 7, with 10 bases in between. The V gene's germline CDR1 is SNHLY and CDR2 FYNNEI. This CDR3 spans 13 amino acids.

The chain links TRBV10-3 to TRBJ2-1; 7 nucleotides match TRBD1. Germline CDR1 and CDR2: ENHRY and SYGVKD. V lost 10 bases, J lost 9 bases, and 15 bases stayed unmatched. This CDR3 contains 14 residues. CDR3 protein: CATKTGTETSEQFF. CDR3 nucleotide sequence: TGTGCCACCAAAACCGGGACAGAGACAAGTGAGCAGTTCTTC.

The chain couples TRBV7-6 to TRBJ1-1; 8 bases align to TRBD1. This CDR3 has 14 amino acids. V trimming: 4 bases; J trimming: 4 bases; junction bases outside the gene matches: 5. The germline CDR1 and CDR2 sequences are SGHVS and FNYEAQ. CDR3 loop: CASSSQTGGTEAFF. In DNA form, the CDR3 reads TGTGCCAGCAGCTCCCAAACAGGGGGCACTGAAGCTTTCTTT.

This chain connects TRBV5-4 to TRBJ1-3; no clear D gene. Germline CDR1 is SGHNT and CDR2 is YYREEE (reference sequence). The CDR3 length is 14 residues. V gave up 2 bases and J gave up 2 bases, with 8 bases separating them. CDR3 sequence (DNA): TGTGCCAGCAGCTTACGGCAGGCTGGAAACACCATATATTTT. It encodes CASSLRQAGNTIYF.

This chain joins TRBV19 and TRBJ2-1; 13 positions match TRBD2. Trimming cost V 3 bases and J 8 bases; bases outside gene matches: 4. Germline V gives CDR1 LNHDA, CDR2 SQIVND (reference sequence). The CDR3 runs 15 residues. CDR3 in DNA: TGTGCCAGTAGTATGAGACTAGCGGGAGGCGATGAGCAGTTCTTC. It translates to CASSMRLAGGDEQFF.

A few counts support this clone. The chain uses TRBV10-1 and TRBJ2-5, with D possibly matching TRBD2 (6 bases). Between the trimmed V and J ends, which lost 0 bases and 5 bases, there was a span of 10 bases. Germline V gene lookup returns CDR1 WNHNN and CDR2 SYGVQD (reference sequence). The CDR3 is made up of 14 amino acids. In DNA, the CDR3 is TGCGCCAGCAGTGAGTCGACTAGTTCCGAGACCCAGTACTTC. It specifies CASSESTSSETQYF.

Regarding this clone: Other DNA sequences within the sample encode an identical CDR3. Written as DNA, the CDR3 is TGCGCCAGCAGCCAAGTTCAGGGCCCCTACGAGCAGTACTTC. This translates into CASSQVQGPYEQYF. The chain has TRBV4-1 and TRBJ2-7; TRBD1 might be the D (5 bases). CDR1 and CDR2 (germline): MGHRA, YSYEKL. V gave up 1 base and J gave up 2 bases, with 9 bases separating them. The CDR3 is made up of 14 amino acids.

This clone was observed a single time. The chain has TRBV27 and TRBJ1-5; 7 positions agree with TRBD1. Germline V gene sequence: CDR1 MNHEY, CDR2 SMNVEV (reference sequence). J was trimmed by 1 base and V by 3 bases; bases with no gene match: 3. CDR3 size: 15 residues. DNA for the CDR3: TGTGCCAGCAGTTTGCACAGGGGAAGCAATCAGCCCCAGCATTTT. Protein: CASSLHRGSNQPQHF.

V usage is TRBV9 and J usage is TRBJ1-1; D possibly corresponds to TRBD1 (5 bases). CDR3 length: 17 amino acids. Deletions cut 0 bases from V and 0 bases from J, with 15 bases between. Germline CDR1 reads SGDLS; CDR2 reads YYNGEE. The CDR3 DNA reads TGTGCCAGCAGCGTAGGGGCAGGGCCGTGGGTGAACACTGAAGCTTTCTTT. It is translated as CASSVGAGPWVNTEAFF.

This chain joins TRBV7-2 and TRBJ2-3, with D perhaps TRBD1 (6 bases). The germline V gene encodes CDR1 SGHTA and CDR2 FQGNSA. The CDR3 contains 16 residues. V dropped 1 base and J dropped 1 base, with 12 bases sitting between them. This CDR3 is CASSLVTHRGTDTQYF. CDR3 DNA: TGTGCCAGCAGCTTAGTGACTCACAGGGGCACAGATACGCAGTATTTT.

This chain connects TRBV7-2 to TRBJ1-3, with 7 bases that match TRBD1. This CDR3 is built from 15 residues. V lost 5 bases and J lost 2; bases outside the gene matches: 6. Germline CDR1 and CDR2: SGHTA and FQGNSA. The DNA for the CDR3 is TGTGCCAGCAGCCCGGAGACAGGGACTGGAAACACCATATATTTT. Protein product: CASSPETGTGNTIYF. The variable domain in full, with the rest retrieved from reference TRBV7-2 and TRBJ1-3, is GAGVSQSPSNKVTEKGKDVELRCDPISGHTALYWYRQSLGQGLEFLIYFQGNSAPDKSGLPSDRFSAERTGGSVSTLTIQRTQQEDSAVYLCASSPETGTGNTIYFGEGSWLTVV.

V and J are TRBV6-6 and TRBJ2-7; D remains ambiguous. Trimming took 0 bases from V and 4 from J, leaving 7 bases between them. CDR1 is MNHNY and CDR2 is SVGAGI in the germline V gene (reference sequence). The CDR3 is 13 residues long. The CDR3 spells CASSYSDSYEQYF. The DNA for the CDR3 is TGTGCCAGCAGTTACTCAGACTCATACGAGCAGTACTTC.